This passage covers 3 T cell receptor beta chains from one sample sequenced in a study of T cell responses to AZD1222 COVID-19 vaccine. Some clones are missing from TCRdb's copy, which holds only in-frame ones; the method was immunoSEQ multiplex PCR. The repertoire holds about 130,000 clones, with around 90% as singletons. Here the sequenced sample was peripheral blood, taken on day 0 of AZD1222 vaccination. The receptors originated from an adult in good health.

The V call is TRBV19, the J call TRBJ1-6; perhaps TRBD1 as D (5 bases). The CDR3 length is 15 residues. Trimming removed 5 bases at V and 10 bases at J, with 18 bases between. Germline V gives CDR1 LNHDA, CDR2 SQIVND (reference sequence). The CDR3 protein is CASSRPGVVGSPLHF. In DNA, the CDR3 is TGTGCCAGTAGTCGACCGGGGGTAGTAGGCTCACCCCTCCACTTT. The whole variable domain, remainder taken from reference TRBV19 and TRBJ1-6, is DGGITQSPKYLFRKEGQNVTLSCEQNLNHDAMYWYRQDPGQGLRLIYYSQIVNDFQKGDIAEGYSVSREKKESFPLTVTSAQKNPTAFYLCASSRPGVVGSPLHFGNGTRLTVT.

The chain uses TRBV5-1 and TRBJ1-1, with 9 bases aligning to TRBD1. The V and J ends lost 2 bases and 3 bases, in that order; junction bases with no gene match: 5. The germline V gene has CDR1 SGHRS and CDR2 YFSETQ. The length of the CDR3 is 15 residues. As DNA, the CDR3 is TGCGCCAGCAGCTTCGGGACAGGGATCTACACTGAAGCTTTCTTT. This encodes CASSFGTGIYTEAFF.

The genes are TRBV11-3 and TRBJ2-5; no clear D. Trimming left V 3 bases short and J 4 bases short, with 9 bases between. From germline, CDR1 is SGHNT and CDR2 YENEEA. CDR3 size: 13 residues. CDR3 region: CASSFQAGETQYF. CDR3 coding DNA: TGTGCCAGCAGCTTCCAGGCTGGAGAGACCCAGTACTTC.